This T cell receptor beta chain was identified during a study of T cells after yellow fever vaccination. Study in general: SMART-Seq v4 Ultra Low Input served to prepare low-cell-number fractions.

The authors made TCR cDNA by 5'RACE template switching, adding a universal primer site and UMIs. TCRdb itself ran the 5' RACE reads through MiXCR, one entry per CDR3 protein. In the table there are around 250,000 distinct CDR3 sequences, less than 9% of which are singletons. Study observations and caveats: FACS-sorted repertoires could contain abundant clonotypes contaminating from the bulk population.

Many counts were recorded for this clonotype. Its antigen is unidentified. The V end was cut by 5 bases, the J end by 5 bases, with 12 bases between. CDR3 length equals 13 residues. The chain combines TRBV12-3 or TRBV12-4 with TRBJ2-5; tentatively, D is TRBD2 (5 bases). The specimen comprised CD4+ T cells sorted from PBMCs, sampled 15 days after the yellow fever booster vaccination. This TCR was sampled from a young man who received the YFV17D yellow fever vaccine. The DNA for the CDR3 is TGTGCCAGCAGTCGAGAGCGGTTCGAGACCCAGTACTTC. The encoded protein is CASSRERFETQYF.